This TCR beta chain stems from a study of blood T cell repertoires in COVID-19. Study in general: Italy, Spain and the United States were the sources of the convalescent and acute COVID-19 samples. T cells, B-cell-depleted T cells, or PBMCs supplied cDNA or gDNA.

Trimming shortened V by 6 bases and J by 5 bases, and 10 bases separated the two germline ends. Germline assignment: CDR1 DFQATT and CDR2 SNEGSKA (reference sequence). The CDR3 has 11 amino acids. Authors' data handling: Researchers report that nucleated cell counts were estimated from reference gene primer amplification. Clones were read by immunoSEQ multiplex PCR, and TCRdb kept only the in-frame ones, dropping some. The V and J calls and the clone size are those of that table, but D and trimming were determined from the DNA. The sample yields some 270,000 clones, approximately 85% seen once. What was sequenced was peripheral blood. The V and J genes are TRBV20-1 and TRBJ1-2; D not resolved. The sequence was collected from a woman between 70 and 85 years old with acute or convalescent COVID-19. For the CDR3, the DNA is TGCAGTGCGGAGGTCGGTTATGGCTACACCTTC. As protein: CSAEVGYGYTF.